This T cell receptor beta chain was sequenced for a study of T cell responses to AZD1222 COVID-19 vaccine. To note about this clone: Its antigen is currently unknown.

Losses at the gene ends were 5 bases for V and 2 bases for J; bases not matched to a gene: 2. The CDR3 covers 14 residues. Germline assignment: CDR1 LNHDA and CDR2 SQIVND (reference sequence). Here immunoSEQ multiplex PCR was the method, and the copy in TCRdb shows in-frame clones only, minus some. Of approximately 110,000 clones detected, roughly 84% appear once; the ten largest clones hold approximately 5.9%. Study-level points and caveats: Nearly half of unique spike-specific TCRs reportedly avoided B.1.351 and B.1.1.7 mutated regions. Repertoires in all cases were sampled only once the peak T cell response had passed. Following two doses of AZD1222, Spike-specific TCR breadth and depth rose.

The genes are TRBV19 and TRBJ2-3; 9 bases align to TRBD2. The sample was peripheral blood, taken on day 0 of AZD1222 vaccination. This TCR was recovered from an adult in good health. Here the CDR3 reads CASSLAGTTDTQYF. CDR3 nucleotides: TGTGCCAGTAGTCTAGCGGGGACCACAGATACGCAGTATTTT.